Reported below is one T cell receptor beta chain. No antigen is known for it. This sample stems from a study of shared clonotypes between healthy human individuals. Study as a whole: Plates per donor: three CD4 naive, three CD4 memory, two CD8 naive, one CD8 memory.

Naive-designated CD8 cells lacked CD45RO, were positively enriched for CCR7, and omitted terminally differentiated effector memory CD45RA+ cells. Whole-study results and caveats: Sampling included only blood; tissue repertoires likely differ. Rarefaction demonstrated incomplete sorted-subset sequencing despite large depth.

CDR3 length equals 13 residues. The germline V gene has CDR1 MNHEY and CDR2 SMNVEV (reference sequence). J lost 8 bases, V lost 3 bases, and 6 bases had no gene match. Assay execution proceeded at the deep level. The method was immunoSEQ multiplex PCR; TCRdb's version includes in-frame clones alone and lacks a portion of them. The sample yields around 700,000 clones, 90% to 95% seen once. The rearrangement uses TRBV27 and TRBJ1-1, with TRBD1 matching 7 bases. The sequence came from a man aged 30 to 39 in good health. Sequencing input: naive CD8+ T cells sorted from blood. CDR3: CASSLGLDREAFF. The CDR3 coding sequence is TGTGCCAGCAGTTTGGGGTTGGACAGGGAAGCTTTCTTT.